This T cell receptor beta chain emerged from a study of blood T cell repertoires in COVID-19. Looking at the study overall: The samples span acute and convalescent COVID-19 from the United States, Italy and Spain. PBMCs, B-cell-depleted T cells, or T cells were the source of the cDNA or gDNA that made up the material.

In the study's own analysis: Researchers report that nucleated cell counts were estimated from reference gene primer amplification. Here immunoSEQ multiplex PCR was the method, and the copy in TCRdb shows in-frame clones only, minus some. V and J calls plus clone size are reproduced from that table; the DNA served to infer D and trimming. The table lists roughly 120,000 clones, just over 70% of them singletons. Germline CDR1 and CDR2: MNHEY and SVGAGI. V shed 6 bases, J shed 3 bases, and the junction held 4 bases outside the gene matches. This CDR3 has 15 residues. The V and J genes are TRBV6-5 and TRBJ2-1; 11 nucleotides align to TRBD2. The receptor comes from a human donor with acute or convalescent COVID-19. The donor label of this sample is uncertain. Sample: peripheral blood. The CDR3 region has the DNA TGTGCCAGCAGCGCCGGGACTAGCGGCTACAATGAGCAGTTCTTC. Amino acids: CASSAGTSGYNEQFF.